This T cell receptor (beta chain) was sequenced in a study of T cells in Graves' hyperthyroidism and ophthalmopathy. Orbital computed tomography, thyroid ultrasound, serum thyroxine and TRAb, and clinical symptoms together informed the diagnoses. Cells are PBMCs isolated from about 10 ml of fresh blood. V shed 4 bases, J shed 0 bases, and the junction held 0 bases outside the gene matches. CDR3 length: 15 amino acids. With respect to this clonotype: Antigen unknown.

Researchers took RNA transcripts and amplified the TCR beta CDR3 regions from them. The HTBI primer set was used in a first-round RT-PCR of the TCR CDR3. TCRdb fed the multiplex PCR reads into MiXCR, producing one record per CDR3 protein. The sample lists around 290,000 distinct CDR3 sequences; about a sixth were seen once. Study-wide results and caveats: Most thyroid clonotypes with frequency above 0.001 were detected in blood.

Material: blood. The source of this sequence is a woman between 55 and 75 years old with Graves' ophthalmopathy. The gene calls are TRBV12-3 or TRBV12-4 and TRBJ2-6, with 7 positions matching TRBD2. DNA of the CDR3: TGTGCCAGCAGTTGGACTAGCTCTGGGGCCAACGTCCTGACTTTC. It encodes CASSWTSSGANVLTF.